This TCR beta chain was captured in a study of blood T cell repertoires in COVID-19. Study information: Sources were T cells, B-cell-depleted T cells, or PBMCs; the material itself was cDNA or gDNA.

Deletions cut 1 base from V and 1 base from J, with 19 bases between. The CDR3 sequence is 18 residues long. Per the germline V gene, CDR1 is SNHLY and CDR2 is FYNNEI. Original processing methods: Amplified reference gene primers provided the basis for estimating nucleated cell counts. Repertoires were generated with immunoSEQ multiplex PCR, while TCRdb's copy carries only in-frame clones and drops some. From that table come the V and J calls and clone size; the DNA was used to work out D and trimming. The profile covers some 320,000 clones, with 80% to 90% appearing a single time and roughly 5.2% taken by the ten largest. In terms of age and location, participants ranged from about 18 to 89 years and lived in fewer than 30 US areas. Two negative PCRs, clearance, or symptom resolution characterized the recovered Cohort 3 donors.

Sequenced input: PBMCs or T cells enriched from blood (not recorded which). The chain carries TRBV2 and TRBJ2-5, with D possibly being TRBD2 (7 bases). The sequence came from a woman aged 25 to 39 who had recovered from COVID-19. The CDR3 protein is CASSEDNGGPPSQETQYF. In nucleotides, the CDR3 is TGTGCCAGCAGTGAAGATAACGGGGGGCCCCCCTCCCAAGAGACCCAGTACTTC. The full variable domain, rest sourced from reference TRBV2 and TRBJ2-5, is EPEVTQTPSHQVTQMGQEVILRCVPISNHLYFYWYRQILGQKVEFLVSFYNNEISEKSEIFDDQFSVERPDGSNFTLKIRSTKLEDSAMYFCASSEDNGGPPSQETQYFGPGTRLLVL.